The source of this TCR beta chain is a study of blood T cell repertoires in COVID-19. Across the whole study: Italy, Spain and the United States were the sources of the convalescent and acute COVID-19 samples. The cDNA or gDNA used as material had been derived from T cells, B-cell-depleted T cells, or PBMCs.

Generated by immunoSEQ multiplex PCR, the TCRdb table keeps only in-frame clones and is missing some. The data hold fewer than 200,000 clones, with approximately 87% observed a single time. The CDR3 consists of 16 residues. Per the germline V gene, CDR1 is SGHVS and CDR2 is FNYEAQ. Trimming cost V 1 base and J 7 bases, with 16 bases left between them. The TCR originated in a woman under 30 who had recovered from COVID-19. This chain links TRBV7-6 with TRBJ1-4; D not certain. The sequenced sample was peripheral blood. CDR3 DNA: TGTGCCAGCAGCTTAGGAGGTCAAGGCGTGGTTGAAAAACTGTTTTTT. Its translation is CASSLGGQGVVEKLFF.